This T cell receptor beta chain was identified in a study of identical twins. Study conclusions and caveats: Among out-of-frame alpha sequences shared by twins, low generation probability occurred in excess. Insertions were reduced in abundant cord blood beta clonotypes but not in memory repertoires.

The CDR3 covers 16 residues. Trimming removed 7 bases from V and 0 bases from J; junction bases left unmatched: 8. This clonotype was seen many times. Its target is not known. Unique molecular identifiers were present on cDNA, and template switching added a universal primer site. TCRdb re-analysed the 5' RACE reads in MiXCR, keeping a single row per CDR3 protein. The profile shows around 530,000 distinct CDR3 sequences, around 15% of them singletons. These data were also reused for a study on yellow fever vaccine responses in identical twins.

Sequenced sample: CD4+ T cells sorted from blood. The clonotype was recovered from a woman aged 18-35 years in good health. This chain uses TRBV12-3 or TRBV12-4 with TRBJ1-1; 10 bases map to TRBD1. The CDR3, as DNA: TGTGCCAGCACCGGGACAGGGGCGGCTATGAACACTGAAGCTTTCTTT. Protein: CASTGTGAAMNTEAFF.